This T cell receptor (beta chain) was documented in a study of cytomegalovirus exposure and HLA in healthy donors. General study results and limits: Most CMV-associated TCR beta chains were later found to appear HLA-restricted. Versus the roughly 670-donor mean, an Asian-associated ancestry cluster reportedly showed fewer N-insertions in a later analysis. A missense variant in DCLRE1C was later tied to TCR beta V- and J-gene trimming. The authors listed some 160 TCR beta chains as cytomegalovirus-associated.

This PCR relied on a set of 60 Vbeta primers and 13 Jbeta primers. TCRdb keeps only in-frame clones here, not all; method: immunoSEQ multiplex PCR. The sample shows roughly 180,000 clones, roughly 78% of them seen only once. This clone was observed once. The antigen remains unidentified. The CDR3 spans 17 residues. CDR1 is MNHEY, CDR2 SMNVEV, per germline (reference sequence). V trimming: 3 bases; J trimming: 2 bases; junction bases outside the gene matches: 9. The chain links TRBV27 to TRBJ2-2; TRBD1 matches at 7 bases. The receptor was isolated from a woman aged 45-59 years in good health and CMV-seropositive. The sequenced sample consisted of PBMCs. DNA of the CDR3: TGTGCCAGCAGTTTCCTTCTAGGGGGCTACAACACCGGGGAGCTGTTTTTT. Amino acids: CASSFLLGGYNTGELFF.